This T cell receptor beta chain was sequenced in a study of CD8+ T cells in alopecia areata. Whole-study context: The tofacitinib course ran for 6 to 18 months and was followed by 6 months off drug. Scoring treated patients' severity relied on the percentage of scalp area affected. General observations from the study: Many expanded lesional clones stayed in scalp and blood while on tofacitinib. Besides other cells, scalp samples also yield sequences of resident alphabeta T cells from normal skin.

Turning to this clone: The antigen remains undetermined.

CDR3 length: 14 residues. Germline V CDR1 and CDR2: MNHNY, SVGAGI (reference sequence). The ends were cut back, 6 bases at V and 4 bases at J, with 13 bases in the middle. Treatment specified: oral pan-JAK inhibitor, 5-10 mg twice daily. Investigators isolated RNA and reverse transcribed it into cDNA to act as the sequencing template. Produced via immunoSEQ multiplex PCR; TCRdb's table is partial and in-frame only. The sample carries about 76,000 clones, approximately 66% recorded once. This receptor was obtained from a human donor with alopecia areata. This chain uses TRBV6-6 with TRBJ2-1, with D possibly matching TRBD2 (6 bases). Sequencing was performed on CD8+ T cells sorted from blood, taken at week 24, from a patient treated with tofacitinib. Written as DNA, the CDR3 is TGTGCCAGCAGAGACCTTAGCGGATACAATGAGCAGTTCTTC. Translating it yields CASRDLSGYNEQFF.